The T cell receptor beta chain described here comes from a study of technical replicates of blood from a handful of donors. The CDR3 covers 15 residues. V shed 6 bases and J 6 bases; nucleotides not matched to a gene: 8. Germline CDR1 reads KGHSH; CDR2 reads LQKENI. TCRdb's copy holds only in-frame clones and misses some; the assay was immunoSEQ multiplex PCR. Of 50,000 to 70,000 clones in the sample, roughly 95% were seen once. The origin of this receptor is a human donor in good health. Some clones in this sample may be carry-over from other donors' samples. Sequencing was carried out using PBMCs. The chain employs TRBV18 and TRBJ1-6; 7 bases line up with TRBD1. The CDR3 coding sequence is TGTGCCAGCTCCCTCCGGGACAGCATTAATTCACCCCTCCACTTT. Its translation is CASSLRDSINSPLHF.